This paragraph covers one TCR beta chain sequence. Its antigen is undetermined. Next came a second PCR, run for roughly 6 to 11 cycles, which used a sample-barcoded 5' primer along with a J-beta primer mix. TCRdb recomputed calls from the 5' RACE reads with MiXCR, one row per CDR3 protein. The sample consists of 800,000 or so distinct CDR3 sequences, approximately 25% of them appearing once. These data belong to a study of blood T cells in healthy people across ages. General study results and limits: Correlation between TCR beta diversity and naive T cell percentage was strong.

The CDR3 spans 14 residues. V was shortened by 2 bases and J by 2 bases, with 10 bases between the two germline ends. This same sample was also taken into another study, of T cells of mothers and their children. That work adds: For each mother, over 9.5 million TCR beta CDR3 reads were obtained, and for each child, roughly 3.2 million.

This rearrangement joins TRBV5-7 to TRBJ1-2; D is uncertain. TRBV5-7 is treated as an ORF (open reading frame) with a function not yet certain. The TCR originated in a boy aged 10-17 years in good health. Sequenced material: blood. The CDR3 region has the DNA TGTGCCAGCAGCTTTTTAGGTGACAACTATGGCTACACCTTC. It codes for CASSFLGDNYGYTF.